This T cell receptor (beta chain) was sequenced during a study of radiation and T cells in renal cell carcinoma. Points from the study as a whole: No pretreatment tumor biopsies were available for baseline clonotypes.

Sample time point: blood 4 weeks post-SBRT, at nephrectomy. Specified treatment: 15 Gy SBRT to primary tumor, nephrectomy 4 weeks later. Blood was sampled at baseline, 2 weeks and 4 weeks after SBRT. This renal cell carcinoma was of the clear cell type. The assay was immunoSEQ multiplex PCR, and TCRdb's table has in-frame clones only and misses some. The table records 80,000 or so clones, about nine tenths of them present only once. V shed 6 bases and J 0 bases; nucleotides not matched to a gene: 2. The CDR3 contains 15 residues. Germline values: CDR1 ENHRY, CDR2 SYGVKD. Of note for this clone: The antigen remains unidentified.

The gene calls are TRBV10-3 and TRBJ2-6, with 7 bases that match TRBD1. This TCR was sampled from a woman between 70 and 85 years old with renal cell carcinoma. The source was blood, collected from a patient whose treatment included radiotherapy and nephrectomy. CDR3 in amino acids: CAIRTGISGANVLTF. The CDR3 coding sequence is TGTGCCATCAGGACAGGGATCTCTGGGGCCAACGTCCTGACTTTC.